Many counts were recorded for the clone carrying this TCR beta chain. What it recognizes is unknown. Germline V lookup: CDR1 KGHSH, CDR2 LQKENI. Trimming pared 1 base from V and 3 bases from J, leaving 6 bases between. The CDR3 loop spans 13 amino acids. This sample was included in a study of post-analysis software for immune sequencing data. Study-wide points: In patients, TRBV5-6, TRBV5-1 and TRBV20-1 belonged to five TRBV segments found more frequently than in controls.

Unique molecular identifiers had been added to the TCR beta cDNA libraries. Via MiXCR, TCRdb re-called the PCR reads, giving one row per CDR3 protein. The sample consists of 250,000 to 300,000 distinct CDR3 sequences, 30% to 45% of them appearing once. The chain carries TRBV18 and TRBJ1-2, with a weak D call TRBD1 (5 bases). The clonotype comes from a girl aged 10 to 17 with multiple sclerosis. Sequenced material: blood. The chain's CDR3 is CASSPRDDYGYTF. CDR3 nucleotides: TGTGCCAGCTCACCACGGGACGACTATGGCTACACCTTC.